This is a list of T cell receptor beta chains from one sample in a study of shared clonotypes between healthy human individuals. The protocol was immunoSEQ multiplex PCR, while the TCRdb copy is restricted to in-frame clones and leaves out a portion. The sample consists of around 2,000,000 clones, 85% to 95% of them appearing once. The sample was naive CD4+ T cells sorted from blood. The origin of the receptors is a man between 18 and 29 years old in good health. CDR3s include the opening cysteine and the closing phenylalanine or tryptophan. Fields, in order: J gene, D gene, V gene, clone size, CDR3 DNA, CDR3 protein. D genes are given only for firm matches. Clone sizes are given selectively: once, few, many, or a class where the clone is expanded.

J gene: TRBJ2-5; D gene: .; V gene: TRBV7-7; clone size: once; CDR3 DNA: TGTGCTAGCAGCCTCGGGAAGCGGTGGTTGGAGACCCAGTACTTC; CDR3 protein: CASSLGKRWLETQYF
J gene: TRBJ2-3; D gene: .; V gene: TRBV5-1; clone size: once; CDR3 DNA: TGCGCCAGCAGCTTAAGGACAAAGAGCACAGATACGCAGTATTTT; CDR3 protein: CASSLRTKSTDTQYF
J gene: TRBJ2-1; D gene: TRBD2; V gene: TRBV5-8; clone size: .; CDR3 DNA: TGTGCCAGCAGTAACGGGAGGGCCCTCGGCAATGAGCAGTTCTTC; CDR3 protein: CASSNGRALGNEQFF
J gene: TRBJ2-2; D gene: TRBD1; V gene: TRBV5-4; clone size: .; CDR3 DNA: TGTGCCAGCAGCTTGGAAACAGGGGGCGCCGGGGAGCTGTTTTTT; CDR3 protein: CASSLETGGAGELFF
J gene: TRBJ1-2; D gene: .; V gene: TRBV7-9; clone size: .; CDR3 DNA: TGTGCCAGCAGCTTGCCTTCTAACTATGGCTACACCTTC; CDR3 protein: CASSLPSNYGYTF
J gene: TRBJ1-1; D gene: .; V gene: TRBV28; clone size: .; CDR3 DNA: TGTGCCAGCAGGTTCCCACTGAACACTGAAGCTTTCTTT; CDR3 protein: CASRFPLNTEAFF
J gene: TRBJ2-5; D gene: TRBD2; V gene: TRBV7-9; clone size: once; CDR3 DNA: TGTGCCAGCAGCTACGGTGGTAGCGGGAGGAAGGAGACCCAGTACTTC; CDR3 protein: CASSYGGSGRKETQYF
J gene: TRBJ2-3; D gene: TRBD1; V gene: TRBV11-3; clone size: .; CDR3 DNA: TGTGCCAGCAGCCCCGGGACAGGGGGCCCTCAGCAGTATTTT; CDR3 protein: CASSPGTGGPQQYF
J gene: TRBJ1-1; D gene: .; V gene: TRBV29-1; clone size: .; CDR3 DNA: TGCAGCGTTGCGAGGGTTCTGAACACTGAAGCTTTCTTT; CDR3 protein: CSVARVLNTEAFF
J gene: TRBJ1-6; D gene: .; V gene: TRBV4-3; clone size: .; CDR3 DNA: TGCGCCAGCAGCCAAGAGGCACAGGGAAATTCACCCCTCCACTTT; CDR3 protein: CASSQEAQGNSPLHF
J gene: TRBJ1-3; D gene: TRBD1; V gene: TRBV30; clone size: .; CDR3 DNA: TGTGCCTCGTCACAGGGGGCTCGTGGAAACACCATATATTTT; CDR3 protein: CASSQGARGNTIYF
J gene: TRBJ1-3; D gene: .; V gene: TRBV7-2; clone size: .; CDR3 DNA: TGTGCCAGCAGCTTAGATTCCGCTGGAAACACCATATATTTT; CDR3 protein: CASSLDSAGNTIYF
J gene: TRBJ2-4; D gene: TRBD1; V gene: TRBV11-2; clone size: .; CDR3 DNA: TGTGCCAGCAGCTTCTCTGACAGGGTGAACATTCAGTACTTC; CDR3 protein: CASSFSDRVNIQYF
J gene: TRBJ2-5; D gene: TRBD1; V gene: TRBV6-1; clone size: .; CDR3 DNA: TGTGCCAGCAGTAGACAGGGACAAGAGACCCAGTACTTC; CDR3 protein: CASSRQGQETQYF
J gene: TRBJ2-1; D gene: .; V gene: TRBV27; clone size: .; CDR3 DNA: TGTGCCAGCAGTTCCCTGGGCCTGGGGCAGTTCTTC; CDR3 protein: CASSSLGLGQFF
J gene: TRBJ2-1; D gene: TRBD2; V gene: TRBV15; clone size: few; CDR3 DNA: TGTGCCACCAGCAGAGAAAATATAGCGGGGGAGCAGTTCTTC; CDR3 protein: CATSRENIAGEQFF
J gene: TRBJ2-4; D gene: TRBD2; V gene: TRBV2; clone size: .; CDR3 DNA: TGTGCCAGCGGAGACGGGACTAGCGGGAGAACAAACATTCAGTACTTC; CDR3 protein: CASGDGTSGRTNIQYF
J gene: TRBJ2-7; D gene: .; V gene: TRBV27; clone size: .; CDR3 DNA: TGTGCCAGCAGCTACAGGCAGCTCGGGGAGCAGTACTTC; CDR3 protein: CASSYRQLGEQYF
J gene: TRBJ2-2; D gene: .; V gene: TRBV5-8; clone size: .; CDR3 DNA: TGTGCCAGCAGCTTGAATGGGGGGAGACCGAACACCGGGGAGCTGTTTTTT; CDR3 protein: CASSLNGGRPNTGELFF
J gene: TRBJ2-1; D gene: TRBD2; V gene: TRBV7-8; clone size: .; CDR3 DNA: TGTGCCAGCAGCTTATGGGCTAGCGGGGCTAGCTCCTACAATGAGCAGTTCTTC; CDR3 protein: CASSLWASGASSYNEQFF
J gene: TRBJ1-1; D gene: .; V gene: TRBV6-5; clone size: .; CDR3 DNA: TGTGCCAGCAGTTACTCAGGGGGGGCTGAAGCTTTCTTT; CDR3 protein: CASSYSGGAEAFF
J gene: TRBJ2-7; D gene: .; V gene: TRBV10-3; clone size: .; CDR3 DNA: TGTGCCACCGGGCAGGGTCGGGACGAGCAGTACTTC; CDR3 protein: CATGQGRDEQYF
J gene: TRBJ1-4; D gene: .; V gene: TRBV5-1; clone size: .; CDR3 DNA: TGCGCCAGCACCTCGGGGGGAGTTAATGAAAAACTGTTTTTT; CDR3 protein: CASTSGGVNEKLFF
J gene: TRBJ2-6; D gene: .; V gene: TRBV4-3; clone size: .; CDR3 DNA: TGCGCCAGCAGCCAAGATTATACGGCTGGGGCCAACGTCCTGACTTTC; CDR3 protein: CASSQDYTAGANVLTF
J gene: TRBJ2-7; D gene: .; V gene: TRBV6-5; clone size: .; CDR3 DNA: TGTGCCAGCAGTTACTCGGGGAGGCCGGGACAATACGAGCAGTACTTC; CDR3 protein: CASSYSGRPGQYEQYF
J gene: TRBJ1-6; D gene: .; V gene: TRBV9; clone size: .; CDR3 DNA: TGTGCCAGCAGCGTAGACTGGAGCTCCTATAATTCACCCCTCCACTTT; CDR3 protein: CASSVDWSSYNSPLHF
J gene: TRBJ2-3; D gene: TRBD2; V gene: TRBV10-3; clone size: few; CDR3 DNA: TGTGCCATCAGTGAGTCGCCAGCGGGGGAGACAGATACGCAGTATTTT; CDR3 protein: CAISESPAGETDTQYF
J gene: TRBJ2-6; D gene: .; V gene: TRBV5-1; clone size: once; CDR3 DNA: TGCGCCAGCACCCTCAATGGGGCCAACGTCCTGACTTTC; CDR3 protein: CASTLNGANVLTF
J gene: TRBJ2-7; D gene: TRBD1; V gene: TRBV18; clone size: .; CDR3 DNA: TGTGCCAGCTCACCAACGGGACAGGGGGCCTACGAGCAGTACTTC; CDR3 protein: CASSPTGQGAYEQYF
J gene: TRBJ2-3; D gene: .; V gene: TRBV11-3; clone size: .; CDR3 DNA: TGTGCCAGCAGCTTGGGGCGGGGCACAGATACGCAGTATTTT; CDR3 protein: CASSLGRGTDTQYF
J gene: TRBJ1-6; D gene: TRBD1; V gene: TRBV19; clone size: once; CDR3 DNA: TGTGCCAGTAGTATATCGGGACAGAAGAATTCACCCCTCCACTTT; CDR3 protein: CASSISGQKNSPLHF
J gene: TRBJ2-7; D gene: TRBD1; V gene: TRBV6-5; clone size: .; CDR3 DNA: TGTGCCGCTCGGGGACAGGGGACCTACGAGCAGTACTTC; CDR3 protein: CAARGQGTYEQYF
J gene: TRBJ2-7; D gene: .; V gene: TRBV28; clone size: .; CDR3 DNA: TGTGCCAGCAGTCGGGCAGGGGACGCCTACGAGCAGTACTTC; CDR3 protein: CASSRAGDAYEQYF
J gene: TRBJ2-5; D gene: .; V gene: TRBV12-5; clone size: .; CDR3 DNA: TGTGCTAGTGGTTTGGTAGGCAGAGGGCAGGAGACCCAGTACTTC; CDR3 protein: CASGLVGRGQETQYF
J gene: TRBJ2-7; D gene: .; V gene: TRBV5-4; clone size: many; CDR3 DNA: TGTGCCAGCAGCTCCGCGGGTTTATACGAGCAGTACTTC; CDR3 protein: CASSSAGLYEQYF
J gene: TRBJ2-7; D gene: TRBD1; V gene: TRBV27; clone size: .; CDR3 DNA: TGTGCCAGCAGTCCCCGGGACAGGGTCTACGAGCAGTACTTC; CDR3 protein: CASSPRDRVYEQYF
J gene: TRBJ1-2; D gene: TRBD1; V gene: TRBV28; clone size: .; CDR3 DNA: TGTGCCAGCAGTTCCCGGACAGGGTTCCGCGGCTACACCTTC; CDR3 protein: CASSSRTGFRGYTF
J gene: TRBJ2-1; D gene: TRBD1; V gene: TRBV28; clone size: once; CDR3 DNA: TGTGCCAGCAGTTCGGGGACAGCCTCCTACAATGAGCAGTTCTTC; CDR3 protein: CASSSGTASYNEQFF
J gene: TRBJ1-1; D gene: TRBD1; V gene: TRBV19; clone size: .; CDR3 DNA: TGTGCCAGTAGACAAGGGACAGCGAACACTGAAGCTTTCTTT; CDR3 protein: CASRQGTANTEAFF
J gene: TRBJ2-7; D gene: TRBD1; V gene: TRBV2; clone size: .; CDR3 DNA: TGTGCCAGCAGTCCGGGACAGGGCTACTACGAGCAGTACTTC; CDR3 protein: CASSPGQGYYEQYF
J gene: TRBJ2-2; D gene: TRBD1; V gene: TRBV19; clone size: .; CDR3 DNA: TGTGCCAGTAGTGCCAGGGGGCTCCCCCCGAACACCGGGGAGCTGTTTTTT; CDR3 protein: CASSARGLPPNTGELFF
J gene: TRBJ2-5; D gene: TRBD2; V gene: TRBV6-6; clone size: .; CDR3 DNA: TGTGCCAGCAGTTACGTCGGGACTAGCGGGGGTGAGACCCAGTACTTC; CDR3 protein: CASSYVGTSGGETQYF
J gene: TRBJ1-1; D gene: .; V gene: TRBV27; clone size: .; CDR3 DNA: TGTGCCAGCAGCAGTGTAGCGTTTGGAAGTGAAGCTTTCTTT; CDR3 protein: CASSSVAFGSEAFF
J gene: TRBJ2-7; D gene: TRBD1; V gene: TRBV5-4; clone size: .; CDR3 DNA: TGTGCCAGCAGCTCCATGACAGGGAATTACTACGAGCAGTACTTC; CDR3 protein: CASSSMTGNYYEQYF
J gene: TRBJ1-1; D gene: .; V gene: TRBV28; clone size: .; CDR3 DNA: TGTGCCAGCAGTTCCTCAGGGTTGTGGGGAGCTTTCTTT; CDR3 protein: CASSSSGLWGAFF
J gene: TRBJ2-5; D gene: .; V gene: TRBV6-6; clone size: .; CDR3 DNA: TGTGCCAGCAGCCCACAGGGAGAGACCCAGTACTTC; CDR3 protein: CASSPQGETQYF
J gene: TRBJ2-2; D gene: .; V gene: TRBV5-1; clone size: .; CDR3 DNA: TGCGCCAGCAGCGCGGGGACTGCAAACACCGGGGAGCTGTTTTTT; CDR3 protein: CASSAGTANTGELFF
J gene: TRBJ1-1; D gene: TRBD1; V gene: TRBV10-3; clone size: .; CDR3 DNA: TGTGCCATCAGTAGAGACAGGGGCGGCTACACTGAAGCTTTCTTT; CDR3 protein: CAISRDRGGYTEAFF
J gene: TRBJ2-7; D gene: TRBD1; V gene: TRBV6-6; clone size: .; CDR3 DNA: TGTGCCAGCAGTTACGAGACAGGGCCCTACGAGCAGTACTTC; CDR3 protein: CASSYETGPYEQYF
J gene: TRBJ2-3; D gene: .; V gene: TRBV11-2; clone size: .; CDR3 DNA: TGTGCCAGCAGCTTAGAGGCCAGCGGGAGCACAGATACGCAGTATTTT; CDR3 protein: CASSLEASGSTDTQYF
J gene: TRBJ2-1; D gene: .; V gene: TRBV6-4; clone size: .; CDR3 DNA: TGTGCCAGCAGTGACTCAAACAATGAGCAGTTCTTC; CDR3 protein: CASSDSNNEQFF
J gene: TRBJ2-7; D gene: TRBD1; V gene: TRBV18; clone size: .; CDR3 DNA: TGTGCCAGCTCACCTGACAGGGGGCGCGAGCAGTACTTC; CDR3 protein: CASSPDRGREQYF
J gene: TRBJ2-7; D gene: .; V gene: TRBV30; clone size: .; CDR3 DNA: TGTGCCTTGGGGGGATACCAACCAAGCTCCTACGAGCAGTACTTC; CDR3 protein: CALGGYQPSSYEQYF
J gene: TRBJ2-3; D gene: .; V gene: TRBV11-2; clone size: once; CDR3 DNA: TGTGCCAGCAGCTTAGTACGGGGGTCACCCACAGATACGCAGTATTTT; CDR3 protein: CASSLVRGSPTDTQYF
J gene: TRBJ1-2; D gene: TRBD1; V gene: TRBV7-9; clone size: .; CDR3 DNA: TGTGCCAGCAGCTCCCAGGGGGCTCGCTATGGCTACACCTTC; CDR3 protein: CASSSQGARYGYTF
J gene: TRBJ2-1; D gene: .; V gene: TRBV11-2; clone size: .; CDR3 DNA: TGTGCCAGTTATACCGTTGGCAGCTCCTACAATGAGCAGTTCTTC; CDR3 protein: CASYTVGSSYNEQFF
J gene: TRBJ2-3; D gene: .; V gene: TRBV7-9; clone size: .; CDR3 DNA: TGTGCCAGCATGGACGCGGGGAGCACAGATACGCAGTATTTT; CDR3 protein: CASMDAGSTDTQYF